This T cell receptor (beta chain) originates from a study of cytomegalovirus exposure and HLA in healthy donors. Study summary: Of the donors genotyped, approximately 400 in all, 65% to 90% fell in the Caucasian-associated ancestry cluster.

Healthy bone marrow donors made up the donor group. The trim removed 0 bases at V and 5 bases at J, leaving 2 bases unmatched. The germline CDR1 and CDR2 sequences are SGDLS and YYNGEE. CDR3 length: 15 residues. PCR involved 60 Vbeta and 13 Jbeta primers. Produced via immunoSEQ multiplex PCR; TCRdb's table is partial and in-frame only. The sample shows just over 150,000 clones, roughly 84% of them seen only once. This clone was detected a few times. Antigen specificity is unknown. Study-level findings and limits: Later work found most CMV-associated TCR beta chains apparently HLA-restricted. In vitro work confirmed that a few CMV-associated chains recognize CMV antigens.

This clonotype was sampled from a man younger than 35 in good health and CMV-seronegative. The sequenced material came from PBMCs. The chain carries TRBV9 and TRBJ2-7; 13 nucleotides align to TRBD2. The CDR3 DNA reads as TGTGCCAGCAGCGTAGGAGGACTAGCGGGAGACGAGCAGTACTTC. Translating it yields CASSVGGLAGDEQYF.